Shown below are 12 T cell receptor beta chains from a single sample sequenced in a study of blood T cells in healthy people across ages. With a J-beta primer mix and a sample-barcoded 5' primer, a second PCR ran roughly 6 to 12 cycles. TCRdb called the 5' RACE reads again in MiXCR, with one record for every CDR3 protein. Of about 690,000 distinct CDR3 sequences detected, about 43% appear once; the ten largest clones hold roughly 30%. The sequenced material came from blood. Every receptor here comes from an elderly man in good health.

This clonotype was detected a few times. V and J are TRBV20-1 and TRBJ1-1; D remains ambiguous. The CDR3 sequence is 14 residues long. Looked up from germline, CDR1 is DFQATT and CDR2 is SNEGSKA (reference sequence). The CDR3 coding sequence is TGCTCTTCAGCGGCTACCGCCTTGAACACTGAAGCTTTCTTT. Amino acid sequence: CSSAATALNTEAFF.

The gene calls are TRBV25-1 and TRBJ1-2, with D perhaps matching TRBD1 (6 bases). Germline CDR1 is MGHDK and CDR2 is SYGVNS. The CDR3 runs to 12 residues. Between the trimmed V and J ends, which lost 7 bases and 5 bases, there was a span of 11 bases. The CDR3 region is CASNDQGYGYTF. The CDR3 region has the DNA TGTGCCAGCAACGACCAGGGGTATGGCTACACCTTC.

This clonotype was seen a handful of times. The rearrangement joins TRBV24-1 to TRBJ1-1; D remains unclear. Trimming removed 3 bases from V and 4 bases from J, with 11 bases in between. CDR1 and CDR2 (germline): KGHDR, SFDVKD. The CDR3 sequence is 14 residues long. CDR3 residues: CATSDGSSRTEAFF. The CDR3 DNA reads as TGTGCCACCAGTGATGGGAGCAGTCGCACTGAAGCTTTCTTT.

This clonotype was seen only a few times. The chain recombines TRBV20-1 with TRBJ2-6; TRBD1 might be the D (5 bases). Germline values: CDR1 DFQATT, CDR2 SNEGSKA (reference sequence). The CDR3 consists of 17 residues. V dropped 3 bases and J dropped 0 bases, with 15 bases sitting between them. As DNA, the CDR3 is TGCAGTGCTAGTTATGGCAGGGAAGACTCTGGGGCCAACGTCCTGACTTTC. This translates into CSASYGREDSGANVLTF.

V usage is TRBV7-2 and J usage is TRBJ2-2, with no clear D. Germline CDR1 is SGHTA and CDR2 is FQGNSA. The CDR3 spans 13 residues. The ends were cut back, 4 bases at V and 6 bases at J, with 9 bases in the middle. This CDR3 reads CASSSRRAGELFF. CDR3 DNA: TGTGCCAGCAGCTCACGTAGGGCCGGGGAGCTGTTTTTT.

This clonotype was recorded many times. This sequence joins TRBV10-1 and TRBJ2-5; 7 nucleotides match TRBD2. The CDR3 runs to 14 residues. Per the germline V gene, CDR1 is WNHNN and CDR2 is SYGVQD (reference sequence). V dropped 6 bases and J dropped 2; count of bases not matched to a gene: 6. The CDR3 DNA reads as TGCGCCAGCAGCCGGGGAGGGCCACAAGAGACCCAGTACTTC. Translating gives CASSRGGPQETQYF.

The CDR3 region has the DNA TGTGCCAGCTCACCACAGAGGGTGAGAGACATTCAGTACTTC. It yields the protein CASSPQRVRDIQYF. The chain couples TRBV18 to TRBJ2-4; D may be TRBD2 (5 bases). The CDR3 totals 14 residues. Germline V lookup: CDR1 KGHSH, CDR2 LQKENI. With 1 base removed from V and 8 bases from J, the gap between germline ends came to 12 bases.

The DNA of the CDR3 is TGCAGTGCTAGAAATAACAGGGGGCGTACAGATACGCAGTATTTT. Protein: CSARNNRGRTDTQYF. The chain carries TRBV20-1 and TRBJ2-3; TRBD1 matches at 9 bases. CDR1 is DFQATT, CDR2 SNEGSKA, per germline (reference sequence). This CDR3 spans 15 amino acids. Losses at the gene ends were 2 bases for V and 3 bases for J; bases not matched to a gene: 6.

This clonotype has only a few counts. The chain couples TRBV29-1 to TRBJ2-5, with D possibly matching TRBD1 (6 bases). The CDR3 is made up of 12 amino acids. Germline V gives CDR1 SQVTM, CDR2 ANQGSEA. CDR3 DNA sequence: TGCAACGTCCGGACAACAGGGAATGAGCAGTACTTC. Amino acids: CNVRTTGNEQYF.

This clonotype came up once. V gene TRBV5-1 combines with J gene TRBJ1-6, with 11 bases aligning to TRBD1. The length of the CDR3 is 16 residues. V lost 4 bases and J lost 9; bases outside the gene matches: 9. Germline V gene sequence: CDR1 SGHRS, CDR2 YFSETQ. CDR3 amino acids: CASSSGQGALTSPLHF. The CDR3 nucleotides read TGCGCCAGCAGCAGTGGACAGGGGGCGCTAACTTCACCCCTCCACTTT.

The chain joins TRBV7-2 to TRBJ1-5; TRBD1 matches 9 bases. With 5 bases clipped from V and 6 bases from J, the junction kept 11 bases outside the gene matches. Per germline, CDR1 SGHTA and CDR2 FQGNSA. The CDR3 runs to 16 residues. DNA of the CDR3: TGTGCCAGCAGCCCATATCGGGGGACAGGGTTTCAGCCCCAGCATTTT. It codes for CASSPYRGTGFQPQHF.

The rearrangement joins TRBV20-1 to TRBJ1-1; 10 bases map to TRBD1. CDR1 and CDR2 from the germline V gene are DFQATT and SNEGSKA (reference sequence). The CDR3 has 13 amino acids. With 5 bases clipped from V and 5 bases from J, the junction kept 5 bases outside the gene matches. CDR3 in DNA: TGCAGTGCTCGGACAGGGGGGCGGACTGAAGCTTTCTTT. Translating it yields CSARTGGRTEAFF.